This T cell receptor (beta chain) is drawn from a study of cytomegalovirus exposure and HLA in healthy donors. Regarding the study as a whole: A later analysis, which compared TCR beta chains of equal frequency, found the HLA-associated ones more clonally expanded. Exclusion as indistinguishable affected some V segments, including TRBV6-2 and TRBV6-3.

The CDR3 loop spans 14 amino acids. Trimming at V came to 5 bases and at J to 1 base, leaving 3 bases not matched to a gene. Germline CDR1 SEHNR, CDR2 FQNEAQ (reference sequence). With 60 Vbeta and 13 Jbeta primers, the PCR was carried out. Libraries were prepared by immunoSEQ multiplex PCR; TCRdb keeps only in-frame clonotypes and omits some of them. The table includes 60,000 to 75,000 clones, 73% detected once. As concerns this clone: The target antigen is unknown.

The V and J genes are TRBV7-9 and TRBJ2-7, with 9 positions matching TRBD1. The sample consisted of PBMCs. This sequence was found in a middle-aged man in good health and CMV-seronegative. The CDR3 region has the DNA TGTGCCAGCAGCCCGGACAGGGGATCCTACGAGCAGTACTTC. Protein sequence: CASSPDRGSYEQYF.